The next 17 T cell receptor beta chains were all read from a single sample in a study of tumor-infiltrating lymphocytes in primary liver carcinoma. Co-extracted RNA and DNA came from roughly 20-30 mg of unsorted bulk tissue. Starting from about 0.5 ug of total RNA, TCR beta cDNA was produced with a primer in the constant region. Each TCR beta library was derived from three nested multiplex PCR rounds that employed slightly modified ARM-PCR. Investigators reported that the first two PCR rounds, at 10 to 11 cycles each, used TRBV1-TRBV30 forward primers with a C-beta reverse primer. In TCRdb, the multiplex PCR reads were re-called with MiXCR into one record per CDR3 protein. The table has about 100,000 distinct CDR3 sequences, approximately 70% seen once. The sequenced material came from liver tumor tissue from sampling region 2. Stated subset: tumor region T2, inferior pole. All receptors come from an older woman with primary liver carcinoma and hepatitis B virus infection.

With respect to this clonotype: At one end the junction does not follow the germline gene, possibly because of a read error. V and J are TRBV12-3 or TRBV12-4 and TRBJ1-3; D is unclear. CDR3 length equals 15 residues. The CDR3 protein is CASSFDPLSGNTIYF. DNA for the CDR3: TGTGCCAGTAGTTTCGACCCCCTCTCTGGAAACACCATATATTTT.

Many counts were recorded for this clonotype. The CDR3 reads CASMGQNSGNTIYF. The CDR3 DNA follows: TGTGCCAGTATGGGACAGAACTCTGGAAACACCATATATTTT. The rearrangement joins TRBV6-6 to TRBJ1-3; 7 positions agree with TRBD1. This CDR3 comprises 14 residues. CDR1 is MNHNY, CDR2 SVGAGI, per germline (reference sequence). V dropped 9 bases and J dropped 0; count of bases not matched to a gene: 5.

About this clonotype: A junction boundary mismatches the germline segment, possibly from a read error. The J gene is TRBJ2-3, the V gene TRBV4-2, with 9 bases lining up with TRBD2. CDR1 LGHNA and CDR2 YNFKEQ come from the germline V gene. This CDR3 has 16 amino acids. CDR3 residues: CASSQDLAGPTGTQYF. In nucleotides, the CDR3 is TGTGCCAGCAGCCAAGATCTAGCGGGACCCACAGGTACGCAGTATTTT.

As regards this clonotype: Likely a read error: the CDR3 ends without its conserved phenylalanine or tryptophan. The genes are TRBV4-1 and TRBJ2-7, with 8 nucleotides matching TRBD2. The germline V gene has CDR1 MGHRA and CDR2 YSYEKL. The CDR3 totals 15 residues. Unmatched junction bases numbered 11, after V lost 6 bases and J lost 4 bases. In nucleotides, the CDR3 is TGCGCCAGCAGTTCCAGCCTGGCGGGAGGATACGAGCAGTACTTA. Residues: CASSSSLAGGYEQYL.

This chain uses TRBV18 with TRBJ2-3, with TRBD1 identical over 7 bases. Losses at the gene ends were 1 base for V and 2 bases for J; bases not matched to a gene: 12. Germline V gene sequence: CDR1 KGHSH, CDR2 LQKENI. The CDR3 spans 18 residues. The CDR3 reads CASSPRQGLSYDTDTQYF. CDR3 sequence (DNA): TGTGCCAGCTCACCACGACAGGGATTGAGTTACGACACAGATACGCAGTATTTT.

As to this clonotype: The missing conserved phenylalanine or tryptophan at the end of this CDR3 makes a read error likely. The chain couples TRBV7-9 to TRBJ1-5; D ambiguous. Trimming removed 4 bases from V and 4 bases from J, with 14 bases in between. CDR3 length equals 15 residues. CDR1 SEHNR and CDR2 FQNEAQ come from the germline V gene (reference sequence). CDR3 DNA sequence: TGTGCCAGCAGCTCAACGGGTGACCCAAATCAGCCCCAGCATGTT. This encodes CASSSTGDPNQPQHV.

This clonotype was seen a handful of times. This likely comes from a read error, as the CDR3 has no conserved phenylalanine or tryptophan at its end. CDR3 in amino acids: CNVREGVSSSYEQYS. DNA of the CDR3: TGCAACGTTAGAGAGGGGGTTTCGAGCTCCTACGAGCAGTACTCC. The chain couples TRBV29-1 to TRBJ2-7; D might be TRBD1 (6 bases). From germline, CDR1 is SQVTM and CDR2 ANQGSEA. The CDR3 totals 15 residues.

About this clonotype itself: Its ends do not fully match the called genes, so a read error is possible. This rearrangement joins TRBV11-3 to TRBJ2-3; D possibly uses TRBD1 or TRBD2 (7 bases each). This CDR3 region has 18 residues. Germline loops: CDR1 SGHNT, CDR2 YENEEA. The CDR3 DNA follows: TGTGCCAACAGCCAGCGGTACGGGACAGTGACTAGCACAGATACGCAATATTTT. Its protein is CANSQRYGTVTSTDTQYF.

In the case of this clonotype: Relative to the germline gene, one junction end is altered; a read error may explain this. The rearrangement links TRBV6-5 to TRBJ2-7; TRBD2 agrees at 9 bases. From germline, CDR1 is MNHEY and CDR2 SVGAGI. CDR3 length: 15 amino acids. CDR3: CTSGAAAGGYYEQYF. Written as DNA, the CDR3 is TGTACCAGCGGCGCGGCTGCGGGAGGGTACTACGAGCAGTACTTC.

Turning to this clonotype: The CDR3 does not close with the conserved phenylalanine or tryptophan, likely indicating a read error. The genes are TRBV6-1 and TRBJ1-1; D remains unclear. CDR1 is MNHNS, CDR2 SASEGT, per germline. This CDR3 has 12 residues. The CDR3 nucleotides read TGTGCCACACAGAAGGTGAACATTGAAGCTTTCCTT. This sequence encodes CATQKVNIEAFL.

About this clonotype: This likely comes from a read error, as the CDR3 has no conserved phenylalanine or tryptophan at its end. The CDR3 coding sequence is TGTGCCAGCAGCCAAAGACAGTCGTATGGCTACACCTCC. Translating gives CASSQRQSYGYTS. The J gene is TRBJ1-2, the V gene TRBV14; TRBD1 is a possible D gene (5 bases). V lost 2 bases and J lost 5, with 9 bases in between. The CDR3 totals 13 residues. Looked up from germline, CDR1 is SGHDN and CDR2 is FVKESK.

This clonotype was counted a single time. The junction differs from germline at one of its ends, possibly a read error. The chain is built from TRBV11-1 and TRBJ2-2; tentatively, D is TRBD2 (6 bases). The CDR3 totals 17 residues. Per the germline V gene, CDR1 is SGHAT and CDR2 is FQDESV (reference sequence). The CDR3 reads CASSRRTGSANTGGLFF. The DNA of the CDR3 is TGTGCCAGCAGTCGAAGAACGGGATCCGCGAACACCGGGGGGCTGTTTTTT.

This clonotype occurred many times. The CDR3 sequence is CASSEGGSGRAHEQYF. The DNA for the CDR3 is TGTGCCAGCAGTGAAGGGGGTAGCGGGAGGGCCCACGAGCAGTACTTC. The V gene is TRBV6-1, the J gene TRBJ2-7, with 11 bases matching TRBD2. Germline CDR1 and CDR2: MNHNS and SASEGT. This CDR3 has 16 residues. Trimming cost V 1 base and J 5 bases; bases outside gene matches: 7.

The chain employs TRBV28 and TRBJ2-5, with 8 bases identical to TRBD1. V lost 10 bases and J lost 5; bases outside the gene matches: 15. This CDR3 has 15 residues. CDR1 is MDHEN and CDR2 is SYDVKM in the germline V gene. CDR3 in DNA: TGTGCCAACAGCCAGAGGGCAGGGGGCGCGGAGACCCAGTACTTC. It translates to CANSQRAGGAETQYF.

This chain's CDR3 is CSTTTGYYYEQYF. CDR3 DNA sequence: TGCAGCACCACCACAGGGTACTACTACGAGCAGTACTTC. This chain links TRBV29-1 with TRBJ2-7; D possibly corresponds to TRBD1 (6 bases). The V end lost 8 bases, the J end lost 3 bases, and 17 bases lay between the germline ends. CDR1 and CDR2 (germline): SQVTM, ANQGSEA. This CDR3 is built from 13 residues.

Concerning this clonotype: A junction boundary mismatches the germline segment, possibly from a read error. V gene TRBV6-6 combines with J gene TRBJ1-5; 8 bases align to TRBD1. Germline V gene data show CDR1 as MNHNY and CDR2 as SVGAGI (reference sequence). The CDR3 extends over 14 amino acids. The CDR3 here is CANSYQGAGQPQHF. In DNA, the CDR3 is TGTGCCAACAGTTACCAGGGGGCTGGACAGCCCCAGCATTTC.

Concerning this clonotype: A much larger clone lies one base from this, so it may be a read error. The V gene is TRBV12-3 or TRBV12-4, the J gene TRBJ2-7; TRBD2 matches 7 bases. J was trimmed by 1 base and V by 8 bases; bases with no gene match: 8. This CDR3 has 14 residues. In DNA form, the CDR3 reads TGTGCCAGCCGCCCTAACGGGAGGTCCTACGAGCAGTACTTC. Its translation: CASRPNGRSYEQYF.